These T cell receptor beta chains were read from a single sample in a study of blood T cell repertoires in COVID-19. TCRdb's copy holds only in-frame clones and misses some; the assay was immunoSEQ multiplex PCR. Here the sample spans about 56,000 clones, less than 90% being singletons. What was sequenced was peripheral blood. Source of these receptors: a man in his 60s with COVID-19, enrolled during active disease. Both conserved end residues are part of each CDR3. Each record gives: V gene, J gene, D gene, clone size, CDR3 protein, CDR3 DNA. A D gene is named only where the DNA matches it firmly. Clone size is given for some rows only: seen once, a few or many times, or a class if the clone is expanded.

TRBV5-1	TRBJ2-3	NA	NA	CASSLEVADTQYF	TGCGCCAGCAGCTTGGAAGTAGCAGATACGCAGTATTTT
TRBV25-1	TRBJ2-5	TRBD1	NA	CASSVDREIETQYF	TGTGCCAGCAGCGTAGACAGGGAAATAGAGACCCAGTACTTC
TRBV29-1	TRBJ2-7	NA	NA	CSVGAGVEQYF	TGCAGCGTTGGAGCAGGGGTAGAGCAGTACTTC
TRBV5-4	TRBJ2-3	TRBD2	NA	CASSTLAGESDTQYF	TGTGCCAGCAGCACCTTAGCGGGAGAGTCAGATACGCAGTATTTT
TRBV9	TRBJ1-2	NA	NA	CASSAELGGGGSYGYTF	TGTGCCAGCAGCGCCGAGTTAGGCGGGGGAGGTTCCTATGGCTACACCTTC
TRBV2	TRBJ2-3	NA	NA	CASSARGSTDTQYF	TGTGCCAGCAGTGCGCGGGGTAGCACAGATACGCAGTATTTT
TRBV19	TRBJ1-6	TRBD1	NA	CASSIDPTGSRSPLHF	TGTGCCAGTAGTATAGACCCGACAGGGTCGCGTTCACCCCTCCACTTT
TRBV10-1	TRBJ2-1	NA	NA	CASSTSQSVNEQFF	TGCGCCAGCAGTACTAGCCAATCGGTCAATGAGCAGTTCTTC
TRBV5-6	TRBJ2-1	NA	NA	CASRLKDRYNEQFF	TGTGCCAGCAGGTTGAAAGACAGATACAATGAGCAGTTCTTC
TRBV2	TRBJ2-3	NA	NA	CASSVGGGADTQYF	TGTGCCAGCAGTGTAGGGGGAGGGGCAGATACGCAGTATTTT
TRBV13	TRBJ1-1	TRBD1	NA	CASSFDRVSTEAFF	TGTGCCAGCAGCTTTGACAGGGTTTCCACTGAAGCTTTCTTT
TRBV11-2	TRBJ2-3	NA	NA	CASSYPGLRNTDTQYF	TGTGCCAGCAGCTATCCGGGACTCCGGAACACAGATACGCAGTATTTT
TRBV10-1	TRBJ1-4	TRBD1	NA	CASSGGQGSNEKLFF	TGCGCCAGCAGTGGGGGACAGGGGAGTAATGAAAAACTGTTTTTT
TRBV19	TRBJ2-4	NA	NA	CASSMTGGKNIQYF	TGTGCCAGTAGTATGACAGGTGGCAAAAACATTCAGTACTTC
TRBV11-3	TRBJ2-7	NA	once	CASSLERGNGAATSYEQYF	TGTGCCAGCAGCTTAGAGAGAGGTAATGGGGCGGCCACCTCCTACGAGCAGTACTTC
TRBV2	TRBJ2-7	TRBD1	NA	CASSDSRDRIKYF	TGTGCCAGCAGTGATTCAAGGGACAGAATCAAGTACTTC
TRBV10-3	TRBJ2-1	TRBD2	NA	CAINSVGGSDNEQFF	TGTGCCATCAATTCGGTAGGCGGGAGCGACAATGAGCAGTTCTTC
TRBV6-1	TRBJ2-7	NA	NA	CASSEYPSGSYEQYF	TGTGCCAGCAGTGAATATCCGTCAGGCTCCTACGAGCAGTACTTC
TRBV5-1	TRBJ1-1	NA	NA	CASSLGTDVSEAFF	TGCGCCAGCAGCTTGGGGACAGACGTGTCTGAAGCTTTCTTT
TRBV7-9	TRBJ2-2	NA	NA	CASSFVEAGELFF	TGTGCCAGCAGCTTTGTAGAGGCCGGGGAGCTGTTTTTT
TRBV3-1/TRBV3-2	TRBJ1-1	TRBD1	NA	CASSQQTGGSAFF	TGTGCCAGCAGTCAACAGACAGGGGGAAGTGCTTTCTTT
TRBV6-4	TRBJ2-5	NA	NA	CASSDSRRETQYF	TGTGCCAGCAGTGATTCTAGGAGAGAGACCCAGTACTTC
TRBV19	TRBJ1-2	TRBD1	NA	CASSIGKDRESYGYTF	TGTGCCAGTAGTATCGGTAAGGACAGGGAGAGCTATGGCTACACCTTC
TRBV7-2	TRBJ1-2	NA	NA	CASSLEGLYGYTF	TGTGCCAGCAGCTTAGAGGGGCTCTATGGCTACACCTTC
TRBV6-6	TRBJ2-1	NA	NA	CASSYESSYNEQFF	TGTGCCAGCAGTTACGAGAGCTCCTACAATGAGCAGTTCTTC
TRBV5-1	TRBJ1-1	NA	once	CASSFGPQSAEGTEAFF	TGCGCCAGCAGCTTCGGCCCCCAGTCTGCGGAGGGCACTGAAGCTTTCTTT
TRBV6-6	TRBJ2-5	NA	NA	CASNKGGETQYF	TGTGCCAGCAACAAAGGCGGGGAGACCCAGTACTTC
TRBV9	TRBJ2-5	TRBD2	NA	CASGTGGEETQYF	TGTGCCAGCGGTACGGGGGGGGAAGAGACCCAGTACTTC
TRBV6-1	TRBJ1-6	NA	NA	CASSEQEFGALHF	TGTGCCAGCAGTGAACAGGAATTCGGGGCCCTCCACTTT
TRBV14	TRBJ2-6	TRBD1	NA	CASSIRQGMNSGANVLTF	TGTGCCAGCAGCATTCGACAGGGTATGAACTCTGGGGCCAACGTCCTGACTTTC
TRBV5-4	TRBJ2-2	NA	few	CASSSLSGVGELFF	TGTGCCAGCAGCTCCTTATCGGGAGTCGGGGAGCTGTTTTTT
TRBV10-3	TRBJ1-2	NA	few	CAISTERQVYGYTF	TGTGCCATCAGCACAGAGCGACAGGTCTATGGCTACACCTTC
TRBV2	TRBJ1-6	NA	NA	CASRPGVGDSPLHF	TGTGCCAGCAGACCAGGGGTTGGGGATTCACCCCTCCACTTT
TRBV6-5	TRBJ1-6	TRBD1	NA	CACSGTGYSPLHF	TGTGCCTGCTCTGGGACAGGGTATTCACCCCTCCACTTT
TRBV11-2	TRBJ2-3	NA	NA	CASSQSRGDTQYF	TGTGCCAGCAGCCAGAGTCGGGGAGATACGCAGTATTTT
TRBV6-2/TRBV6-3	TRBJ2-2	NA	NA	CASSKGHSNTGELFF	TGTGCCAGCAGTAAGGGACACTCGAACACCGGGGAGCTGTTTTTT
TRBV11-2	TRBJ1-6	TRBD1	NA	CASSLDEWGTDTPLHF	TGTGCCAGCAGCTTAGACGAATGGGGGACAGATACACCCCTCCACTTT
TRBV7-9	TRBJ2-5	NA	once	CASSLATGWWETQYF	TGTGCCAGCAGCTTAGCTACAGGGTGGTGGGAGACCCAGTACTTC
TRBV13	TRBJ2-7	NA	NA	CASSPSGGTSLYEQYF	TGTGCCAGCAGCCCCTCAGGAGGGACGTCTCTTTACGAGCAGTACTTC
TRBV30	TRBJ1-1	TRBD1	NA	CAWSIGQGRREAFF	TGTGCCTGGAGTATAGGACAGGGCCGAAGGGAAGCTTTCTTT
TRBV5-6	TRBJ2-3	TRBD2	NA	CASSSRLAGGPTTDTQYF	TGTGCCAGCAGCTCGAGACTAGCGGGAGGGCCGACTACAGATACGCAGTATTTT
TRBV5-1	TRBJ1-2	TRBD1	NA	CASSNVQGAHGYTF	TGCGCCAGCAGCAACGTACAGGGGGCGCATGGCTACACCTTC
TRBV7-2	TRBJ2-3	NA	NA	CASRSPSGTRGLIDTQYF	TGTGCCAGCCGATCCCCAAGTGGTACTCGGGGATTAATAGATACGCAGTATTTT
TRBV3-1/TRBV3-2	TRBJ1-5	NA	once	CASSQDLTGQPQHF	TGTGCCAGCAGCCAAGATTTAACAGGACAGCCCCAGCATTTT
TRBV7-3	TRBJ2-7	NA	NA	CASSPRGSWAYEQYF	TGTGCCAGCAGTCCAAGGGGCTCCTGGGCCTACGAGCAGTACTTC
TRBV5-6	TRBJ1-1	TRBD1	few	CASSGDRYNTEAFF	TGTGCCAGCAGCGGGGACAGGTATAACACTGAAGCTTTCTTT
TRBV19	TRBJ2-2	NA	NA	CASSAPGDGELFF	TGTGCCAGTAGTGCGCCCGGGGACGGGGAGCTGTTTTTT
TRBV2	TRBJ1-4	NA	few	CAISVATNEKLFF	TGTGCCATCTCAGTTGCAACTAATGAAAAACTGTTTTTT
TRBV12-3/TRBV12-4	TRBJ1-2	NA	NA	CASSAGNYGYTF	TGTGCCAGCAGCGCAGGAAACTATGGCTACACCTTC
TRBV29-1	TRBJ1-4	NA	NA	CSVDRWRVRRSTNEKLFF	TGCAGCGTTGATAGATGGAGAGTGCGTCGTTCAACTAATGAAAAACTGTTTTTT
TRBV9	TRBJ1-2	NA	NA	CASSGQGVYTF	TGTGCCAGCAGCGGACAAGGTGTCTACACCTTC
TRBV19	TRBJ2-1	NA	NA	CASKVRYSRSYNEQFF	TGTGCCAGCAAAGTCAGGTACAGTCGCTCCTACAATGAGCAGTTCTTC